This T cell receptor beta chain was sequenced for a study of T-cell memory formation after mild COVID-19 (dated by TCRdb to about 2021). Study-level background: TCR sequence clusters from the two donors were found to be largely donor specific. In a couple of donors, T-cell clones that expanded and contracted after mild COVID-19 were followed by sequencing TCRalpha and TCRbeta repertoires longitudinally. Two young, previously healthy adult volunteers made up the cohort, one male and one female.

Ficoll-Paque density gradient centrifugation was used to isolate PBMCs. Results the study describes overall, beyond this receptor: Contracting CD4+ clones were found mainly in CM and EM memory subsets, while CD8+ clones were enriched in EMRA. Some responding clones were detected in pre-infection memory, suggesting pre-existing cross-reactive memory T cells joined the SARS-CoV-2 response. Balanced CD4/CD8 phenotypes were observed for clones contracting from day 15 to 85, whereas a bias towards CD4+ was observed for a second wave of clones expanding from day 15 to 37. Whether the second-wave clones peaking on day 37 were SARS-CoV-2 specific was not confirmed. Only two mild cases were covered in the study, and larger cohorts including severe cases with pre-infection samples were considered necessary.

With regard to this clonotype: There is no known antigen for this receptor. Base qualities are not provided; no much larger clone lies one nucleotide away.

The listed sequencing device is Illumina NovaSeq 6000. Using 5'RACE with constant-segment primers, TCRalpha and TCRbeta cDNA libraries were constructed, with sample barcodes and unique molecular identifiers added in the process. Trizol reagent was used to extract RNA from every sample. The libraries were amplified in two PCR steps, and the second step added a second sample barcode and Illumina TruSeq adapters. The libraries were sequenced on an Illumina NovaSeq using 2 x 150 bp paired-end reads. Per the original workflow: Reads were demultiplexed and collapsed into UMI-guided consensus sequences with migec v1.2.7. With mixcr v2.1.11, UMI consensuses were aligned to TRA and TRB V and J templates and assembled into clonotypes. A clonotype was counted as expanded or contracted only when both edgeR and NoisET called the clonotype significant, with the noise models trained on biological replicates. For edgeR calls, a false discovery rate-adjusted p below 0.01 and a log2 fold-change threshold of 1 were applied. PCA with hierarchical clustering of max-normalized trajectories of the 1000 most abundant clonotypes was used as exploratory dynamics analysis. The CD4 or CD8 phenotype of responding clones was assigned using the separately sequenced CD4+ and CD8+ repertoires. TCRdb cleaned the public reads at Q25 with fastp, built clones with MiXCR and kept in-frame beta chains. Entries that share a CDR3 protein sequence are merged under the most common genes and DNA. V and J calls and clone size were set by TCRdb, not the authors. Across this sample there are hundreds of thousands of distinct CDR3 sequences, with 25% to 30% seen only once. The ten largest account for approximately 15% of the sample.

The CDR3, from cysteine to phenylalanine, totals 14 residues. Only the CDR3 DNA is retained, 42 bases long and in frame from the first base. From the germline V gene, CDR1 is MNHNS and CDR2 is SASEGT. After removal of 3 bases from V and 6 bases from J, the junction retains 5 bases not matched to a gene. The specimen was PBMCs or a T cell subset sorted from them (not recorded which). This sequence was found in an adult woman who had mild COVID-19 (a few samples of this study predate the infection). The sample titles of this study are shuffled in the database, so cell type and time point are left out; the donor was told from shared clones. The V and J segments used are TRBV6-1 and TRBJ1-5; TRBD1 fits 7 bases in the junction. The sequenced DNA: TGTGCCAGCAGTGAGGCCAGGGGGATTCAGCCCCAGCATTTT. Its coded protein is CASSEARGIQPQHF.